These 12 T cell receptor beta chains came from one sample sequenced in a study of shared clonotypes between healthy human individuals. TCRdb's copy holds only in-frame clones and misses some; the assay was immunoSEQ multiplex PCR. The top ten clones hold roughly 0.13% of a sample with 2 million to 2.5 million clones, over 85% of them seen once. The sample comprised naive CD4+ T cells sorted from blood. Described subset: CD45RA+ positively selected. Every receptor here comes from a man between 18 and 35 years old in good health.

This chain joins TRBV5-4 and TRBJ1-5; D is uncertain. This CDR3 has 13 amino acids. V lost 4 bases, J lost 9 bases, and 14 bases lay in between. Germline loops: CDR1 SGHNT, CDR2 YYREEE (reference sequence). CDR3 residues: CASSLGSGRPQHF. The CDR3 nucleotides read TGTGCCAGCAGCCTAGGTTCGGGGAGGCCCCAGCATTTT.

This clone has a single count. The V gene is TRBV7-9, the J gene TRBJ1-2; 7 bases line up with TRBD1. Losses at the gene ends were 5 bases for V and 5 bases for J; bases not matched to a gene: 17. CDR1 and CDR2 (germline): SEHNR, FQNEAQ (reference sequence). CDR3 length: 17 amino acids. CDR3 coding DNA: TGTGCCAGCAGCCTACCGGGACAGCGTAGGGAGCCTTATGGCTACACCTTC. As protein: CASSLPGQRREPYGYTF.

As for this clone: This sample includes further DNA sequences coding for the same CDR3. V and J are TRBV2 and TRBJ2-2; D remains unclear. V lost 1 base and J lost 5, with 5 bases in between. This CDR3 region has 13 residues. Germline V gene data show CDR1 as SNHLY and CDR2 as FYNNEI. CDR3 nucleotide sequence: TGTGCCAGCAGTGAAGTAGGAACCGGGGAGCTGTTTTTT. It specifies CASSEVGTGELFF.

V usage is TRBV30 and J usage is TRBJ1-2, with 8 bases that match TRBD1. This CDR3 has 12 amino acids. Trimming at V came to 4 bases and at J to 4 bases, leaving 2 bases not matched to a gene. Looked up from germline, CDR1 is GTSNPN and CDR2 is SVGIG (reference sequence). For the CDR3, the DNA is TGTGCCTGGATGACAGGGGCCTATGGCTACACCTTC. It is translated as CAWMTGAYGYTF.

The chain carries TRBV30 and TRBJ2-1; D might be TRBD1 or TRBD2, each matching 6 bases. CDR1 and CDR2 from the germline V gene are GTSNPN and SVGIG (reference sequence). Trimming left V 4 bases short and J 0 bases short, with 13 bases between. The CDR3 runs to 15 residues. CDR3 loop: CAWTWRGSSYNEQFF. The CDR3 DNA is TGTGCCTGGACCTGGAGGGGGAGCTCCTACAATGAGCAGTTCTTC.

On this clone itself: This same CDR3 is encoded by further DNA sequences in the sample. This sequence joins TRBV7-9 and TRBJ1-4, with 7 nucleotides matching TRBD1. The CDR3 contains 13 residues. The trim removed 3 bases at V and 7 bases at J, leaving 2 bases unmatched. Germline-derived CDR1 and CDR2 are SEHNR and FQNEAQ (reference sequence). Written as DNA, the CDR3 is TGTGCCAGCAGCTTTCAGGGGGGTGAAAAACTGTTTTTT. This sequence encodes CASSFQGGEKLFF.

The chain recombines TRBV11-2 with TRBJ2-7, with D maybe TRBD2 (5 bases). The V gene lost 2 bases and the J gene lost 2 bases, with 13 bases spanning the gap. The CDR3 is 15 amino acids. The germline V gene encodes CDR1 SGHAT and CDR2 FQNNGV. The CDR3 DNA is TGTGCCAGCAGCTTATCCCTCGGAGGTCCCTACGAGCAGTACTTC. This sequence encodes CASSLSLGGPYEQYF.

V usage is TRBV6-1 and J usage is TRBJ1-2; D not certain. Looked up from germline, CDR1 is MNHNS and CDR2 is SASEGT. The length of the CDR3 is 14 residues. The CDR3 sequence: CAAGGNPPNYGYTF. The CDR3 nucleotides read TGTGCGGCCGGAGGGAACCCCCCTAACTATGGCTACACCTTC.

The genes are TRBV2 and TRBJ2-1, with 8 bases matching TRBD1. The V and J ends lost 6 bases and 10 bases, in that order; junction bases with no gene match: 14. CDR3 length: 15 amino acids. Germline loops: CDR1 SNHLY, CDR2 FYNNEI. The CDR3 loop reads CASSGQGGKLSEQFF. The CDR3 region has the DNA TGTGCCAGCAGCGGACAGGGTGGAAAGCTGAGCGAGCAGTTCTTC.

The chain couples TRBV6-1 to TRBJ1-1; D is undetermined. V lost 6 bases and J lost 1, with 12 bases in between. The germline V gene has CDR1 MNHNS and CDR2 SASEGT. This CDR3 is built from 14 residues. The CDR3 loop is CASRASHTNTEAFF. The CDR3 DNA reads TGTGCCAGCAGGGCCAGCCACACGAACACTGAAGCTTTCTTT.

Concerning this clone: Other DNA sequences in this specimen translate into the identical CDR3. This chain uses TRBV5-1 with TRBJ2-3, with D uncertain. The germline V gene encodes CDR1 SGHRS and CDR2 YFSETQ. The CDR3 spans 15 residues. V was clipped by 1 base and J by 0 bases, with 9 bases between them. The CDR3 DNA is TGCGCCAGCAGCTTGTCCCCGGGTAGCACAGATACGCAGTATTTT. It yields the protein CASSLSPGSTDTQYF.

The chain recombines TRBV5-4 with TRBJ2-7, with 11 bases matching TRBD1. This CDR3 has 17 amino acids. Germline CDR1 and CDR2: SGHNT and YYREEE (reference sequence). V gave up 4 bases and J gave up 7 bases; unmatched junction bases: 16. CDR3 region: CASSLGGQGAPRMEQYF. CDR3 coding DNA: TGTGCCAGCAGCCTCGGCGGACAGGGGGCCCCCAGGATGGAGCAGTACTTC.